This TCR beta chain is drawn from a study of cytomegalovirus exposure and HLA in healthy donors. Whole-study results and caveats: In a later analysis, common viral pathogens appeared linked to several of the most significant clusters. Association with HLA alleles at 0.05 false discovery rate was found for 15,000 or so TCR beta sequences in a later analysis.

PCR employed 60 Vbeta and 13 Jbeta primers. Assay used: immunoSEQ multiplex PCR; TCRdb lists only in-frame clones, some missing. The sample includes 100,000 to 150,000 clones, around 80% of them seen just once. The CDR3 has 15 residues. The germline gives CDR1 MGHRA, CDR2 YSYEKL. Trimming took 1 base from V and 5 from J; bases not matched to a gene: 6. Though nominally healthy at sampling, donors likely had unrecorded immune exposures. As concerns this clone: Its target is not known.

Sequencing input: PBMCs. This chain uses TRBV4-1 with TRBJ2-3; 7 nucleotides agree with TRBD2. The TCR sequence derives from a young woman in good health and CMV-seronegative. The CDR3 DNA is TGCGCCAGCAGCCAAGTTCTAGCGGAGGAAGATACGCAGTATTTT. Amino acids: CASSQVLAEEDTQYF.